This T cell receptor beta chain was sequenced for a study of response to subunit inactivated influenza vaccine. Broader study findings: Each seasonal flu vaccination may recruit only limited new T cells, authors suggested.

One entry per CDR3 protein, called by TCRdb with MiXCR from the RT-PCR reads. The repertoire holds about 180,000 distinct CDR3 sequences, with around 8.8% as singletons. Germline lookup yields CDR1 DFQATT and CDR2 SNEGSKA (reference sequence). The CDR3 sequence is 13 residues long. V shed 3 bases and J shed 4 bases, with 12 bases lying between them. This clonotype was seen a handful of times. Its target is unknown. The specimen was non-naive T cells sorted from PBMCs, collected on the day of vaccination. The TCR comes from a man aged 50 to 59 who received an inactivated influenza vaccine. The chain uses TRBV20-1 and TRBJ1-1; maybe TRBD1 (5 bases). Written as DNA, the CDR3 is TGCAGTGCTAGGGAGACAGTGATCACTGAAGCTTTCTTT. This encodes CSARETVITEAFF.